Each of the 2 T cell receptor beta chains below was sequenced from the same sample in a study of blood T cells in healthy people across ages. Combining a sample-barcoded 5' primer with a J-beta primer mix, a second PCR ran for roughly 7 to 11 cycles. TCRdb re-derived calls from the 5' RACE reads in MiXCR, one entry per CDR3 protein. Of over a million distinct CDR3 sequences detected, roughly two fifths appear once; the ten largest clones hold about 4.1%. Sequencing used blood. The receptors derive from a young woman in good health.

The rearrangement joins TRBV18 to TRBJ2-4; D perhaps matches TRBD1 (6 bases). The assigned J gene may be wrong: the sequence end matches TRBJ2-7 better. This CDR3 region has 15 residues. Germline CDR1 and CDR2: KGHSH and LQKENI. The CDR3 DNA follows: TGTGCCAGCTCACCAACAGGGAGCCCCACCTACGAGCAGTACTTC. Translated, it gives CASSPTGSPTYEQYF.

The chain joins TRBV29-1 to TRBJ2-1; possible D gene TRBD1, 5 bases. V lost 7 bases and J 4 bases, leaving 11 bases between the germline ends. The CDR3 is made up of 12 amino acids. The germline V gene encodes CDR1 SQVTM and CDR2 ANQGSEA. The CDR3 nucleotides are TGCAGCGGAGAGACAGATTACAATGAGCAGTTCTTC. Translation gives CSGETDYNEQFF.